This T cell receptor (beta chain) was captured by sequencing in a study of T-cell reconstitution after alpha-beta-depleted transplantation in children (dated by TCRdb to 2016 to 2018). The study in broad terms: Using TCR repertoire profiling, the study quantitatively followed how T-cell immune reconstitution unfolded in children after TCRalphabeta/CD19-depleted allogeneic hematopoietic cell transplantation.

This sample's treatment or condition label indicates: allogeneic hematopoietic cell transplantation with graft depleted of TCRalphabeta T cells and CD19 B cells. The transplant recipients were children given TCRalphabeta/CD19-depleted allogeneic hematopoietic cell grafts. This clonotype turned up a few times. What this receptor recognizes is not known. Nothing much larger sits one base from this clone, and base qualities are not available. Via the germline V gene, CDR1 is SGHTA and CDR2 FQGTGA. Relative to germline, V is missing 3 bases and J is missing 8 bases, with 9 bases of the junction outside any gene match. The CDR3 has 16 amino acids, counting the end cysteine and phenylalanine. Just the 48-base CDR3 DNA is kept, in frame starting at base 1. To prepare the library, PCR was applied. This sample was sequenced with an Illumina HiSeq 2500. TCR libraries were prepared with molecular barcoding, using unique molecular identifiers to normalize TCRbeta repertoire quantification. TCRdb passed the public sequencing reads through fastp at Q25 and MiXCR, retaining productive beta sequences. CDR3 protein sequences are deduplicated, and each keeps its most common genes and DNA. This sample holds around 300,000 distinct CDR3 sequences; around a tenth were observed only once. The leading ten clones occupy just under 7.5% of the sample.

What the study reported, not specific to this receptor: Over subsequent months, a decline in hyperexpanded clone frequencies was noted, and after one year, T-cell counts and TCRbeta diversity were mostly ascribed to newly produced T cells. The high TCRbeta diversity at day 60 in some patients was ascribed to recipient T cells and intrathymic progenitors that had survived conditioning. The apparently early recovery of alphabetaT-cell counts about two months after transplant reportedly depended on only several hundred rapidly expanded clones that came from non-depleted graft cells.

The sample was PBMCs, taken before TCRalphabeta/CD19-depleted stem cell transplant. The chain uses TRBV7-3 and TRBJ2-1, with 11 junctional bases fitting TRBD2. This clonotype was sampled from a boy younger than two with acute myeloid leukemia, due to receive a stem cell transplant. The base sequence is TGTGCCAGCAGCTTCCTAGAACTAGCGGGAGTCGATGAGCAGTTCTTC. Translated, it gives CASSFLELAGVDEQFF.